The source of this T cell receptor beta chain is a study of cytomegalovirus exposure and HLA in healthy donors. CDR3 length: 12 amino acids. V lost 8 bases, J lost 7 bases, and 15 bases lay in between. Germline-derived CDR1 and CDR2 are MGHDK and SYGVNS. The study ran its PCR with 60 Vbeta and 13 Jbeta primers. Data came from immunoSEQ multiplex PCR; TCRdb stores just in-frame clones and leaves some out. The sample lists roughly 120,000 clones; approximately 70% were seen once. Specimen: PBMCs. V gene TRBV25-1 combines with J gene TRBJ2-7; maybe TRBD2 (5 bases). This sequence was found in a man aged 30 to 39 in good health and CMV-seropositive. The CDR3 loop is CASQWGRGEQYF. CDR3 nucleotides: TGTGCCAGCCAATGGGGTCGCGGGGAGCAGTACTTC.